This TCR beta chain was identified in a study of cytomegalovirus exposure and HLA in healthy donors. The germline V gene encodes CDR1 MGHDK and CDR2 SYGVNS. V dropped 5 bases and J dropped 5 bases, with 9 bases sitting between them. This CDR3 spans 12 amino acids. It was with 60 Vbeta and 13 Jbeta primers that the PCR ran. As handled by the study authors: In a later analysis, of 79 million or so unique beta chains, around 11 million appeared in at least two donors. TCRdb keeps only in-frame clones here, not all; method: immunoSEQ multiplex PCR. The V and J calls and clone size are taken from that table; D and trimming were inferred from the DNA. The table lists roughly 100,000 clones, 65% of them singletons.

Sequences were obtained from PBMCs. This chain connects TRBV25-1 to TRBJ1-2, with a possible D match to TRBD1 (6 bases). This receptor was obtained from a boy younger than 18 in good health and CMV-seropositive. The CDR3 protein is CASSLTGYGYTF. For the CDR3, the DNA is TGTGCCAGCAGTTTAACAGGGTATGGCTACACCTTC.